This TCR beta chain was obtained from a study of T cell repertoires in cytomegalovirus infection. The study, taken as a whole, reports: HLA-C-restricted, CMV-specific TCR beta clonotypes were dominant ex vivo.

TCRdb passed the reads through MiXCR, listing each CDR3 protein once. Of some 310,000 distinct CDR3 sequences listed, approximately 25% were seen once; the top ten hold more than 10%. Germline values: CDR1 MNHEY, CDR2 SVGEGT. V dropped 7 bases and J dropped 3 bases, with 10 bases sitting between them. The CDR3 sequence is 13 residues long. Concerning this clonotype: Its matching antigen is unknown.

V is TRBV6-2 or TRBV6-3 and J is TRBJ2-1; no clear D gene. This TCR was sampled from a human donor in good health (CMV status not recorded). Some clones in this sample may be carry-over from other donors' samples. This sample comprised cultured PBMCs, obtained from culture after CMV antigen stimulation. This chain's CDR3 is CASTPISYNEQFF. DNA for the CDR3: TGTGCCAGCACCCCGATTAGCTACAATGAGCAGTTCTTC.